A selection of T cell receptor beta chains follows, all from one sample in a study of blood T cell repertoires in COVID-19. Measured with immunoSEQ multiplex PCR; TCRdb has only the in-frame clones, and not every one. The sample shows over 150,000 clones, approximately 82% of them seen only once. The material sequenced was peripheral blood. The receptors here all came from a human donor with acute or convalescent COVID-19. The donor label of this sample is uncertain. Each CDR3 is given with its conserved first and last residue. A D gene is named only where the DNA matches it firmly. Clone size is given for some rows only: seen once, a few or many times, or a class if the clone is expanded.

abundance	j_gene	v_gene	d_gene	CDR3aa	CDR3nt
.	TRBJ1-5	TRBV10-3	.	CAISESEVRPHQPQHF	TGTGCCATCAGTGAGTCGGAGGTTCGTCCCCATCAGCCCCAGCATTTT
.	TRBJ2-7	TRBV28	.	CASSFGNISPHF	TGTGCCAGCAGTTTTGGTAACATCTCACCCCACTTC
.	TRBJ1-2	TRBV7-9	TRBD1	CASSPRDRPSSGTF	TGTGCCAGCAGCCCGAGGGACAGGCCCTCATCGGGCACCTTC
.	TRBJ1-2	TRBV29-1	TRBD1	CSVTGGANYGYTF	TGCAGCGTGACAGGGGGCGCTAACTATGGCTACACCTTC
.	TRBJ2-1	TRBV5-1	TRBD2	CASTRTSGANEQFF	TGCGCCAGCACCCGGACTAGCGGGGCTAATGAGCAGTTCTTC
once	TRBJ2-1	TRBV4-3	TRBD2	CASSLRARLAEYNEQFF	TGCGCCAGCAGCCTCCGAGCGAGACTAGCGGAGTACAATGAGCAGTTCTTC
.	TRBJ2-2	TRBV7-2	TRBD1	CASSLRVGQGGTGELFF	TGTGCCAGCAGCCTTCGGGTGGGACAGGGGGGCACCGGGGAGCTGTTTTTT
once	TRBJ2-7	TRBV28	.	CASGITGISSYEQYF	TGTGCCAGCGGGATTACAGGGATCAGCTCCTACGAGCAGTACTTC
.	TRBJ2-1	TRBV15	TRBD2	CATTASGSYNEQFF	TGTGCCACCACGGCTAGCGGGAGCTACAATGAGCAGTTCTTC
once	TRBJ1-5	TRBV24-1	TRBD1	CATQTGEGQPQHF	TGTGCCACCCAGACAGGGGAAGGTCAGCCCCAGCATTTT
.	TRBJ1-2	TRBV7-2	TRBD1	CASSLVARGEYGYTF	TGTGCCAGCAGCTTAGTGGCCAGGGGGGAGTATGGCTACACCTTC
.	TRBJ1-2	TRBV25-1	.	CASSAGLTHGYTF	TGTGCCAGCAGTGCGGGACTTACCCATGGCTACACCTTC
.	TRBJ1-2	TRBV9	TRBD1	CASSAQGGNGYTF	TGTGCCAGCAGCGCACAGGGGGGTAATGGCTACACCTTC
.	TRBJ1-5	TRBV29-1	TRBD1	CSVLETGGLNQPQHF	TGCAGCGTTCTCGAGACAGGGGGATTGAATCAGCCCCAGCATTTT
.	TRBJ1-2	TRBV19	.	CASSDNAYGYTF	TGTGCCAGTAGTGACAATGCCTATGGCTACACCTTC
.	TRBJ1-5	TRBV28	TRBD1	CASSLSRGLVQPQHF	TGTGCCAGCAGTTTATCCAGGGGGCTTGTTCAGCCCCAGCATTTT
.	TRBJ1-1	TRBV5-1	.	CASSLDGGKGTEAFF	TGCGCCAGCAGCTTAGACGGGGGGAAAGGCACTGAAGCTTTCTTT
.	TRBJ2-3	TRBV29-1	TRBD2	CSRGGRGLAGGIQYF	TGCAGCAGGGGCGGCCGGGGACTAGCGGGAGGTATACAGTATTTT
.	TRBJ1-2	TRBV13	.	CASSPPGHYGYTF	TGTGCCAGCAGTCCCCCTGGGCACTATGGCTACACCTTC
.	TRBJ2-1	TRBV19	.	CASSRSKGMGNNEQFF	TGTGCCAGTAGTAGATCGAAGGGGATGGGCAACAATGAGCAGTTCTTC
.	TRBJ1-1	TRBV5-4	.	CASSLTGRVEAFF	TGTGCCAGCAGCCTGACAGGTAGAGTTGAAGCTTTCTTT
.	TRBJ1-4	TRBV5-1	.	CASSSTPSDATNEKLFF	TGCGCCAGCAGCTCAACACCCTCCGATGCAACTAATGAAAAACTGTTTTTT
.	TRBJ2-7	TRBV5-6	.	CASSFGQYEQYF	TGTGCCAGCAGCTTCGGACAGTACGAGCAGTACTTC
.	TRBJ1-4	TRBV3-1/TRBV3-2	TRBD1	CASSLWTGTNEKLFF	TGTGCCAGCAGCCTTTGGACAGGGACTAATGAAAAACTGTTTTTT
.	TRBJ2-1	TRBV5-1	TRBD2	CASSFSGSDYNEQFF	TGCGCCAGCAGCTTTAGCGGGAGTGACTACAATGAGCAGTTCTTC
.	TRBJ2-3	TRBV7-2	TRBD2	CASRSGSSTDTQYF	TGTGCCAGCAGGAGCGGGAGTTCCACAGATACGCAGTATTTT
.	TRBJ1-3	TRBV6-6	TRBD1	CASSHLVNRGSGNTIYF	TGTGCCAGCAGTCACCTGGTGAACAGGGGATCTGGAAACACCATATATTTT
.	TRBJ2-3	TRBV15	TRBD1	CATSGQGTTDTQYF	TGTGCCACCAGTGGACAGGGGACCACAGATACGCAGTATTTT
.	TRBJ2-5	TRBV9	TRBD2	CASSRRGSGRARETQYF	TGTGCCAGCAGCCGAAGGGGTAGCGGGAGGGCCAGGGAGACCCAGTACTTC
once	TRBJ2-3	TRBV30	.	CAWSPGFSDTQYF	TGTGCCTGGAGCCCGGGATTCTCAGATACGCAGTATTTT
.	TRBJ1-4	TRBV5-1	TRBD1	CASSPGQGWEKLFF	TGCGCCAGCAGCCCGGGACAGGGTTGGGAAAAACTGTTTTTT
.	TRBJ1-1	TRBV2	.	CASSEQEATEAFF	TGTGCCAGCAGCGAACAGGAGGCCACTGAAGCTTTCTTT
.	TRBJ1-5	TRBV28	.	CASTIWGQGEGQPQHF	TGTGCCAGCACCATTTGGGGGCAGGGAGAGGGGCAGCCCCAGCATTTT
.	TRBJ1-1	TRBV2	.	CASRRDTSRTEAFF	TGTGCCAGCAGGAGAGACACCAGTCGCACTGAAGCTTTCTTT
few	TRBJ1-1	TRBV5-1	TRBD1	CASRGGTVMNTEAFF	TGCGCCAGCAGAGGGGGCACGGTCATGAACACTGAAGCTTTCTTT